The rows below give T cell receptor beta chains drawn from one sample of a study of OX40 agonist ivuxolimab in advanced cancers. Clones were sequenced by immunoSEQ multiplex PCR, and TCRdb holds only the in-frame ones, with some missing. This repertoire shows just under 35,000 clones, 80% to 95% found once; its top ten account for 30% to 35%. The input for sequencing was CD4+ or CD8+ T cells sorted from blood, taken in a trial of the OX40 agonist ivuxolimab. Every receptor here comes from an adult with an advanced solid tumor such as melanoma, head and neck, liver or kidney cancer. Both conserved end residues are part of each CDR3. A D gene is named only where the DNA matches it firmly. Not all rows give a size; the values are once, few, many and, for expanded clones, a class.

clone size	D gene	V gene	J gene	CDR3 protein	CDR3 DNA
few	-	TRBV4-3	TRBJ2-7	CASSRGGVSAYEQYF	TGCGCCAGCAGCCGGGGCGGTGTTAGCGCCTACGAGCAGTACTTC
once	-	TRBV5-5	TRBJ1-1	CASSLVGTEAFF	TGTGCCAGCAGCTTGGTCGGCACTGAAGCTTTCTTT
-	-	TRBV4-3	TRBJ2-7	CASSQLTGNSYEQYF	TGCGCCAGCAGCCAACTCACAGGGAACTCCTACGAGCAGTACTTC
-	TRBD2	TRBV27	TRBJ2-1	CASSLSAGAYNEQFF	TGTGCCAGCAGTTTATCAGCGGGAGCCTACAATGAGCAGTTCTTC
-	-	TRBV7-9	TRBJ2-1	CASSPAAVSYNEQFF	TGTGCCAGCAGCCCGGCGGCTGTTTCCTACAATGAGCAGTTCTTC
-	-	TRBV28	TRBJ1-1	CASSLAGTEAFF	TGTGCCAGCAGTTTGGCGGGGACTGAAGCTTTCTTT
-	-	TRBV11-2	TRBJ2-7	CASSLASEQYF	TGTGCCAGCAGCTTAGCAAGCGAGCAGTACTTC
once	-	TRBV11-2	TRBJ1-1	CASSWGNTEAFF	TGTGCCAGCAGCTGGGGAAACACTGAAGCTTTCTTT
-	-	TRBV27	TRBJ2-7	CASSLGQSYEQYF	TGTGCCAGCAGTTTAGGGCAGAGCTACGAGCAGTACTTC
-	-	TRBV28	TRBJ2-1	CASSLRWVGQFF	TGTGCCAGCAGTTTACGGTGGGTAGGGCAGTTCTTC
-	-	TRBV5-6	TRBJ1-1	CASSLEGRPNTEAFF	TGTGCCAGCAGCTTGGAAGGACGACCGAACACTGAAGCTTTCTTT
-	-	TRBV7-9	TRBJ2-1	CASSPGSILYNEQFF	TGTGCCAGCAGCCCAGGGTCAATCCTCTACAATGAGCAGTTCTTC
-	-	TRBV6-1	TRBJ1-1	CASSAPYLNTEAFF	TGTGCCAGCAGTGCCCCTTACCTGAACACTGAAGCTTTCTTT
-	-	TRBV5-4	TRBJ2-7	CASSLDLFGEQYF	TGTGCCAGCAGCCTCGACTTGTTCGGAGAGCAGTACTTC
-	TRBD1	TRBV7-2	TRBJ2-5	CASSLWGQPPETQYF	TGTGCCAGCAGCTTATGGGGACAGCCCCCAGAGACCCAGTACTTC
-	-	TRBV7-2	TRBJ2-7	CASSETYEQYF	TGTGCCAGCAGCGAAACCTACGAGCAGTACTTC
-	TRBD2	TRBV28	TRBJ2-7	CASRASGPYEQYF	TGTGCCAGCAGGGCTAGCGGACCCTACGAGCAGTACTTC
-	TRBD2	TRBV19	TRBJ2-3	CASSETSGSTDTQYF	TGTGCCAGTAGTGAGACTAGCGGGAGTACAGATACGCAGTATTTT
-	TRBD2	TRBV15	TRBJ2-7	CATSEEQASGGYEQYF	TGTGCCACCAGCGAAGAACAGGCTAGCGGGGGCTACGAGCAGTACTTC
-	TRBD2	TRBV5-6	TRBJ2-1	CASMLAGGPRSGNEQFF	TGTGCCAGCATGTTAGCGGGAGGGCCGAGATCCGGCAATGAGCAGTTCTTC
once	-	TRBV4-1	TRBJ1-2	CASSEKGGAAYGYTF	TGCGCCAGCAGCGAAAAAGGAGGGGCGGCCTATGGCTACACCTTC
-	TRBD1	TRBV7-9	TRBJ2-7	CASTETGGFYEQYF	TGTGCCAGCACCGAAACAGGGGGCTTCTACGAGCAGTACTTC
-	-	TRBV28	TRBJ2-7	CASSPLQRASSYEQYF	TGTGCCAGCAGTCCGCTACAGCGGGCCAGCTCCTACGAGCAGTACTTC
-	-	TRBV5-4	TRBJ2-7	CASSLDRTYEQYF	TGTGCCAGCAGCTTGGATAGAACCTACGAGCAGTACTTC
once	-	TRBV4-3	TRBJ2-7	CASSQDGGSSYEQYF	TGCGCCAGCAGCCAAGATGGGGGCAGCTCCTACGAGCAGTACTTC
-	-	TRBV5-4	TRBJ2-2	CASSFINGFTGELFF	TGTGCCAGCAGCTTTATTAACGGGTTTACCGGGGAGCTGTTTTTT
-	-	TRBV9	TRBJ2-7	CASSGGHDHSYEQYF	TGTGCCAGCAGCGGGGGACACGACCACTCCTACGAGCAGTACTTC
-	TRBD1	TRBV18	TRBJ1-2	CASSPPGQGVYGYTF	TGTGCCAGCTCACCACCGGGACAGGGGGTCTATGGCTACACCTTC
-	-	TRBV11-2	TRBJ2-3	CASSTSGTRRNTQYF	TGTGCCAGCAGTACTTCCGGGACCCGCAGGAATACGCAGTATTTT
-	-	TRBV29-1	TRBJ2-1	CSFRTIIGFYNEQFF	TGCAGCTTCCGGACAATAATCGGGTTCTACAATGAGCAGTTCTTC
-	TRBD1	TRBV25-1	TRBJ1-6	CASSGGRGSSPLHF	TGTGCCAGCAGTGGGGGCAGGGGGAGTTCACCCCTCCACTTT
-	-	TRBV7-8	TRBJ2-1	CASSLEQEVDNEQFF	TGTGCCAGCAGCTTAGAACAGGAGGTTGACAATGAGCAGTTCTTC
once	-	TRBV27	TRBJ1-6	CASSFWSGESPLHF	TGTGCCAGCAGTTTTTGGTCAGGGGAATCACCCCTCCACTTT
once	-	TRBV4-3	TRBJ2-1	CASTSGLNGAEQFF	TGCGCCAGCACCTCCGGGCTTAATGGGGCTGAGCAGTTCTTC
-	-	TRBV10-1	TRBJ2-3	CASSPSAESTDTQYF	TGCGCCAGCAGCCCTAGTGCGGAGAGCACAGATACGCAGTATTTT
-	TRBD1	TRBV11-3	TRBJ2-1	CASGGRDRDRYNEQFF	TGTGCCAGTGGGGGGAGGGACAGGGATAGATACAATGAGCAGTTCTTC
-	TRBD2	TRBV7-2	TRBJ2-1	CASSLVQLAGGESNEQFF	TGTGCCAGCAGCTTAGTACAACTAGCGGGAGGGGAGAGTAATGAGCAGTTCTTC
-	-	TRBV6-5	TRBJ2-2	CASSYLAANTGELFF	TGTGCCAGCAGTTATTTGGCAGCGAACACCGGGGAGCTGTTTTTT
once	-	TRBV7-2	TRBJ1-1	CASSLDGTMNTEAFF	TGTGCCAGCAGCTTAGACGGGACAATGAACACTGAAGCTTTCTTT
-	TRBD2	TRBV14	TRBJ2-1	CASSLGLAGSSYNEQFF	TGTGCCAGCAGCCTAGGACTAGCGGGGAGCTCCTACAATGAGCAGTTCTTC
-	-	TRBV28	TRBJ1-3	CASSFRPLSSGNTIYF	TGTGCCAGCAGTTTCCGCCCCCTCAGCTCTGGAAACACCATATATTTT
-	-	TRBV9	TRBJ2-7	CASSVAQASYEQYF	TGTGCCAGCAGCGTAGCACAGGCCTCCTACGAGCAGTACTTC
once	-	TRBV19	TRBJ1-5	CASSLRTEYSNQPQHF	TGTGCCAGTAGTTTAAGGACAGAATATAGCAATCAGCCCCAGCATTTT
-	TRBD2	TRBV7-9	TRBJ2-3	CASSLTSGRLGTDTQYF	TGTGCCAGCAGCTTAACTAGCGGGCGCCTCGGCACAGATACGCAGTATTTT
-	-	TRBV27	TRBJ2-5	CASSFLIDNQETQYF	TGTGCCAGCAGTTTCCTCATCGACAACCAAGAGACCCAGTACTTC
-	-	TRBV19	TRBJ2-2	CASSTTYDYTGELFF	TGTGCCAGTAGTACAACCTACGACTACACCGGGGAGCTGTTTTTT
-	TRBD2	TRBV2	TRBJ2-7	CASSEHQREGRNEQYF	TGTGCCAGCAGTGAACACCAGCGGGAGGGCCGAAACGAGCAGTACTTC
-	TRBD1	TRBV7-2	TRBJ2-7	CASSARQGGNEQYF	TGTGCCAGCAGCGCTCGACAGGGTGGCAACGAGCAGTACTTC
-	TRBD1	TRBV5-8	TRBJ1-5	CASSLASGQDNQPQHF	TGTGCCAGCAGCTTGGCGTCGGGACAGGATAATCAGCCCCAGCATTTT
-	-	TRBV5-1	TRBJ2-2	CASSFGITGELFF	TGCGCCAGCAGCTTCGGGATCACCGGGGAGCTGTTTTTT
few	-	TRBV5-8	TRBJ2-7	CASDSSYEQYF	TGTGCCAGCGATAGCTCCTACGAGCAGTACTTC